These T cell receptor beta chains were read from a single sample in a study of cytotoxic CD8 clonotypes in ibrutinib-treated CLL. Data came from immunoSEQ multiplex PCR; TCRdb stores just in-frame clones and leaves some out. The data contain tens of thousands of clones, approximately 70% of them singletons. Sequenced material: PBMCs, taken at disease progression, from a patient treated with ibrutinib. These TCRs come from a human donor with chronic lymphocytic leukemia. CDR3s include the opening cysteine and the closing phenylalanine or tryptophan. A D gene is named only where the DNA matches it firmly. For some rows the clone size is stated as once, few or many, or as a class when expanded; others skip it.

-	once	TRBV6-1	TRBJ1-1	CASSVWDEDTEAFF	TGTGCCAGCAGTGTATGGGACGAAGACACTGAAGCTTTCTTT
-	-	TRBV5-1	TRBJ1-2	CASSLQVTHGYTF	TGCGCCAGCAGCCTACAGGTTACGCATGGCTACACCTTC
-	-	TRBV18	TRBJ1-1	CASSIRGTHEGDTEAFF	TGTGCCAGCTCAATAAGAGGAACCCACGAGGGGGACACTGAAGCTTTCTTT
-	-	TRBV7-9	TRBJ1-1	CASSWELGTEAFF	TGTGCCAGCAGCTGGGAGTTGGGGACTGAAGCTTTCTTT
-	few	TRBV9	TRBJ1-1	CASSREWNTEAFF	TGTGCCAGCAGCAGAGAGTGGAACACTGAAGCTTTCTTT
TRBD1	-	TRBV2	TRBJ2-4	CASSDYSVGQGDIQYF	TGTGCCAGCAGTGATTACTCCGTAGGACAGGGGGACATTCAGTACTTC
TRBD2	-	TRBV5-1	TRBJ2-3	CASHRTSGETDTQYF	TGCGCCAGCCATCGGACTAGCGGGGAAACAGATACGCAGTATTTT
-	-	TRBV6-5	TRBJ1-2	CASSYSGRGGYGYTF	TGTGCCAGCAGTTACTCGGGACGAGGGGGCTATGGCTACACCTTC
TRBD1	-	TRBV19	TRBJ2-7	CASSTRTGNYEQYF	TGTGCCAGTAGTACTAGGACAGGGAACTACGAGCAGTACTTC
TRBD1	-	TRBV29-1	TRBJ2-7	CSVEEQGMTGKQYF	TGCAGCGTTGAAGAACAGGGGATGACTGGTAAGCAGTACTTC
-	-	TRBV7-8	TRBJ2-7	CASSLFGGSSMYEQYF	TGTGCCAGCAGCTTATTCGGAGGGAGTAGTATGTACGAGCAGTACTTC
-	-	TRBV7-8	TRBJ2-3	CASSLEYRNTQYF	TGTGCCAGCAGCTTAGAATACAGGAATACGCAGTATTTT
-	few	TRBV15	TRBJ2-2	CATSRDNVADTGELFF	TGTGCCACCAGCAGAGATAACGTCGCTGACACCGGGGAGCTGTTTTTT
-	-	TRBV27	TRBJ2-7	CASRRGGTYERYF	TGTGCCAGCAGGCGGGGCGGAACCTACGAGCGGTACTTC
TRBD2	once	TRBV15	TRBJ2-1	CATSRGGLAGVNEQFF	TGTGCCACCAGCAGAGGCGGACTAGCGGGAGTGAATGAGCAGTTCTTC
-	once	TRBV5-3	TRBJ1-2	CARRPAGGAGGYTF	TGTGCCAGAAGACCCGCTGGGGGAGCCGGCGGCTACACCTTC
-	-	TRBV28	TRBJ1-5	CASSREGYSNQPQHF	TGTGCCAGCAGCCGGGAGGGATATAGCAATCAGCCCCAGCATTTT
TRBD1	-	TRBV19	TRBJ2-3	CASSRTGGAYDTQYF	TGTGCCAGTAGTAGAACAGGGGGCGCGTACGATACGCAGTATTTT
TRBD2	once	TRBV5-6	TRBJ2-1	CASSLRTSGGESSYNEQFF	TGTGCCAGCAGCTTGAGAACTAGCGGGGGTGAGAGCTCCTACAATGAGCAGTTCTTC
-	-	TRBV7-9	TRBJ2-7	CASSNSGEQYF	TGTGCCAGCAGTAATAGCGGCGAGCAGTACTTC
-	-	TRBV9	TRBJ2-5	CASSPFGGERETQYF	TGTGCCAGCAGCCCCTTCGGGGGAGAGCGAGAGACCCAGTACTTC
-	-	TRBV4-1	TRBJ2-7	CASSQTGGGSYEQYF	TGCGCCAGCAGCCAAACAGGGGGGGGGTCCTACGAGCAGTACTTC
-	-	TRBV2	TRBJ2-7	CASSGQSYEQYF	TGTGCCAGCAGTGGACAGTCGTACGAGCAGTACTTC
TRBD1	-	TRBV18	TRBJ2-3	CASSPGQGARPTDTQYF	TGTGCCAGCTCTCCCGGACAGGGGGCGCGCCCCACAGATACGCAGTATTTT
-	-	TRBV5-1	TRBJ2-3	CASSDGASTDTQYF	TGCGCCAGCAGCGATGGAGCGAGCACAGATACGCAGTATTTT
-	-	TRBV28	TRBJ2-7	CASSTAIPYEQYF	TGTGCCAGCAGTACCGCGATTCCCTACGAGCAGTACTTC
-	-	TRBV2	TRBJ2-1	CASSAKENEQFF	TGTGCCAGCAGTGCCAAGGAGAATGAGCAGTTCTTC
-	-	TRBV10-3	TRBJ2-5	CAIGSGPLGVQYF	TGTGCCATCGGGAGCGGGCCCCTGGGAGTCCAGTACTTC
-	-	TRBV30	TRBJ2-6	CAWTGKNSGANVLTF	TGTGCGTGGACGGGCAAAAACTCTGGGGCCAACGTCCTGACTTTC
TRBD1	few	TRBV4-1	TRBJ2-7	CASSSGTGPYEQYF	TGCGCCAGCAGTTCCGGGACAGGGCCTTACGAGCAGTACTTC
-	-	TRBV9	TRBJ2-1	CASSVGSTSYNEQFF	TGTGCCAGCAGCGTAGGGTCGACCTCCTACAATGAGCAGTTCTTC
TRBD1	-	TRBV6-1	TRBJ1-1	CASSLEDRGAEAFF	TGTGCCAGCAGTTTGGAGGACAGGGGCGCTGAAGCTTTCTTT
-	few	TRBV11-2	TRBJ2-2	CASSLLSLRGTGELFF	TGTGCCAGCAGCTTGCTGTCTCTCCGGGGCACCGGGGAGCTGTTTTTT
TRBD1	few	TRBV6-1	TRBJ2-7	CASSEEGQGAYEQYF	TGTGCCAGCAGTGAAGAAGGTCAGGGGGCCTACGAGCAGTACTTC
TRBD1	once	TRBV6-5	TRBJ2-7	CASSYSDRGYEQYF	TGTGCCAGCAGTTACTCGGACAGGGGGTACGAGCAGTACTTC
TRBD1	-	TRBV4-2	TRBJ2-1	CASSQAPGQGANEQFF	TGTGCCAGCAGCCAAGCTCCGGGACAGGGGGCTAATGAGCAGTTCTTC
-	-	TRBV27	TRBJ2-1	CASMRGPAGNEQFF	TGTGCCAGCATGAGAGGACCCGCGGGCAATGAGCAGTTCTTC
TRBD1	few	TRBV10-3	TRBJ2-7	CATTAWEGTGGGEQYF	TGTGCCACCACCGCTTGGGAAGGGACAGGGGGTGGCGAGCAGTACTTC
TRBD1	-	TRBV5-4	TRBJ1-4	CASSLDTAGGEKLFF	TGTGCCAGCAGCTTGGATACCGCAGGGGGCGAAAAACTGTTTTTT
-	-	TRBV6-6	TRBJ1-2	CASSKPKTDSNYGYTF	TGTGCCAGCAGTAAGCCCAAGACAGACTCTAACTATGGCTACACCTTC
-	-	TRBV4-1	TRBJ1-5	CASSPARGNQPQHF	TGCGCCAGCAGCCCCGCGAGGGGCAATCAGCCCCAGCATTTT
-	medium-sized	TRBV11-2	TRBJ2-7	CASSPLNEQYF	TGTGCCAGCAGCCCCTTGAACGAGCAGTACTTC
TRBD2	-	TRBV5-5	TRBJ2-5	CASSAGLAGQETQYF	TGTGCCAGCAGCGCGGGACTAGCGGGGCAAGAGACCCAGTACTTC
TRBD1	-	TRBV6-1	TRBJ1-3	CASSPTTGDGNTIYF	TGTGCCAGCAGTCCCACAACAGGGGACGGAAACACCATATATTTT
-	-	TRBV7-9	TRBJ1-5	CASSLQGKDQPQHF	TGTGCCAGCAGCTTACAGGGGAAGGATCAGCCCCAGCATTTT
TRBD1	-	TRBV7-9	TRBJ1-5	CASSITGVAQPQHF	TGTGCCAGCAGTATTACAGGGGTGGCTCAGCCCCAGCATTTT
-	few	TRBV9	TRBJ1-2	CASSVMDYGYTF	TGTGCCAGCAGCGTAATGGACTATGGCTACACCTTC
TRBD1	few	TRBV2	TRBJ1-1	CASSTDRVAEAFF	TGTGCCAGCAGTACCGACAGGGTCGCTGAAGCTTTCTTT
-	few	TRBV7-8	TRBJ2-7	CASSTRLPTYEQYF	TGTGCCAGCAGCACCAGACTACCTACCTACGAGCAGTACTTC
-	once	TRBV6-5	TRBJ2-3	CASRKPGSDTQYF	TGTGCCAGCAGAAAACCCGGGTCAGATACGCAGTATTTT
-	few	TRBV18	TRBJ1-2	CASSPRGEGYTF	TGTGCCAGCTCACCGAGAGGGGAAGGCTACACCTTC
-	-	TRBV5-1	TRBJ2-1	CASRWDSNNNEQFF	TGCGCCAGCAGATGGGACTCGAACAACAATGAGCAGTTCTTC
-	-	TRBV6-1	TRBJ2-7	CASSEAHDSYEQYF	TGTGCCAGCAGTGAAGCACACGATTCCTACGAGCAGTACTTC
-	few	TRBV21-1	TRBJ1-6	CASSKAWRDGSPLHF	TGTGCCAGCAGCAAAGCTTGGAGGGATGGGTCACCCCTCCACTTT